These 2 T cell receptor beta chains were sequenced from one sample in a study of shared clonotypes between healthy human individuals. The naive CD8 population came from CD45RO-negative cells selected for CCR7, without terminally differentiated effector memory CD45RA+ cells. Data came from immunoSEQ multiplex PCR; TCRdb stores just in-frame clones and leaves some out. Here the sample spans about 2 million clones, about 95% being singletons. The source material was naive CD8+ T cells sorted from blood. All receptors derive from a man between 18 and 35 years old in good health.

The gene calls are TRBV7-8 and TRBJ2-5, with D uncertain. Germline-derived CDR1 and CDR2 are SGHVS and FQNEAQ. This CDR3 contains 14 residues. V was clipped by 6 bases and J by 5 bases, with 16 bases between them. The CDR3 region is CASSFPLFRETQYF. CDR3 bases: TGTGCCAGCAGTTTTCCCTTGTTTCGGGAGACCCAGTACTTC.

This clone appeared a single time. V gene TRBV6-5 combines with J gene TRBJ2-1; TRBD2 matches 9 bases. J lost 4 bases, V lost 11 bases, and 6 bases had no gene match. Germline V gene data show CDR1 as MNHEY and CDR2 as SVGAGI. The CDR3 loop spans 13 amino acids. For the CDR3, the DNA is TGTGCCGGTAGGACTAGCGAGTACAATGAGCAGTTCTTC. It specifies CAGRTSEYNEQFF.